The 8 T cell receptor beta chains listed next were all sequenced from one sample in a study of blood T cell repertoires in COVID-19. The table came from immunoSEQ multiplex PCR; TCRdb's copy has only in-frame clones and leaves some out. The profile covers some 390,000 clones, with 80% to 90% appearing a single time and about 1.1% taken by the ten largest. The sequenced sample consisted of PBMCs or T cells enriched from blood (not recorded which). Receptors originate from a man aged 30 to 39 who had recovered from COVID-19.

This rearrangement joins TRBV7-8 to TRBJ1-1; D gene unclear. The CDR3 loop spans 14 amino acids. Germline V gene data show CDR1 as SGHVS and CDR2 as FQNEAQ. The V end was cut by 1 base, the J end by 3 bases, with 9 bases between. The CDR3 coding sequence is TGTGCCAGCAGCTTAGTCTACGGTGACACTGAAGCTTTCTTT. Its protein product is CASSLVYGDTEAFF.

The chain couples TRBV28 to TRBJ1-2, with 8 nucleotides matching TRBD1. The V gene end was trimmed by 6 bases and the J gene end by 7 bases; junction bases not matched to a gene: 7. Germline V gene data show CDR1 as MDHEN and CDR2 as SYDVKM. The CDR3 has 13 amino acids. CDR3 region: CASSETGAGGYTF. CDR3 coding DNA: TGTGCCAGCAGCGAGACAGGGGCCGGTGGCTACACCTTC.

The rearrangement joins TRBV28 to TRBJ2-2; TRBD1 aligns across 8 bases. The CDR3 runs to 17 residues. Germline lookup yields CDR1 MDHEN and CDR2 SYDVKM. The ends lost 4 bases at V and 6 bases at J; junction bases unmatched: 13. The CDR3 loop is CASSSLTGGGIAGELFF. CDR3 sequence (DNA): TGTGCCAGCAGTTCCCTAACAGGGGGAGGTATCGCCGGGGAGCTGTTTTTT.

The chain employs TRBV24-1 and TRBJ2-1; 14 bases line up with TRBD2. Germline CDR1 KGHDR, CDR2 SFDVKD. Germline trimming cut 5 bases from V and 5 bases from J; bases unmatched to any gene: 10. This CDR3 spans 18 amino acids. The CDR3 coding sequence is TGTGCCACCAGTGTGGGACTAGCGGGAGAGAGCGGGAACAATGAGCAGTTCTTC. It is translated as CATSVGLAGESGNNEQFF.

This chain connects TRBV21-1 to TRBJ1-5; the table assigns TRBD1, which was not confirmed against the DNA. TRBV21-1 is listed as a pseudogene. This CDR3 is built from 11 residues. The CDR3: CPTRGLQPQHF. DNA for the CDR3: TGTCCCACGAGGGGGCTACAGCCCCAGCATTTT.

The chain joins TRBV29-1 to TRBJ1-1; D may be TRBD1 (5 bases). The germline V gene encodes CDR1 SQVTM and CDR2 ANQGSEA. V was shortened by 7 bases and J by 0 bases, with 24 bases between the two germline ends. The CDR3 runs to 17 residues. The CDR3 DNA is TGCAGCGCAAGGGGTAGGACACCTACTGAGGTGAACACTGAAGCTTTCTTT. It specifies CSARGRTPTEVNTEAFF.

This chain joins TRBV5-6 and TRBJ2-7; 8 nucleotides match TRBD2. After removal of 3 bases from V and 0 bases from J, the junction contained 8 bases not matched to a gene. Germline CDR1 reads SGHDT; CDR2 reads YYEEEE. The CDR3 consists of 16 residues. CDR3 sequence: CASSWATSGSSYEQYF. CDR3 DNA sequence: TGTGCCAGCAGCTGGGCTACTAGCGGCAGCTCCTACGAGCAGTACTTC.

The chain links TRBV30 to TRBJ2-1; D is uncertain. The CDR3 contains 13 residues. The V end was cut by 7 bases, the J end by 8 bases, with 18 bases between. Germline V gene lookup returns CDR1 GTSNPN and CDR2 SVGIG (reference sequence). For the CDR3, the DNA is TGTGCCTCCACCACGTCTAGTTTCTATGAGCAGTTCTTC. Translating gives CASTTSSFYEQFF. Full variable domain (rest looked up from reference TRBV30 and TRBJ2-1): SQTIHQWPATLVQPVGSPLSLECTVEGTSNPNLYWYRQAAGRGLQLLFYSVGIGQISSEVPQNLSASRPQDRQFILSSKKLLLSDSGFYLCASTTSSFYEQFFGPGTRLTVL.